This is a list of T cell receptor beta chains from one sample in a study of CD8 T cells in Susac syndrome. One entry per CDR3 protein results from TCRdb running MiXCR on the immunoSEQ multiplex PCR reads. The sample yields 250,000 or so distinct CDR3 sequences, 90% to 95% seen once. Sequenced input: CD4+ T cells from PBMCs. The receptors originated from a human donor with multiple sclerosis. The CDR3 runs from the conserved cysteine through the conserved F or W. Each record gives: CDR3 DNA, CDR3 protein, J gene, D gene, V gene, clone size. A D gene is named only where the DNA matches it firmly. Clone size is stated in some rows and not others, as once, few, many or a class when expanded.

TGCGCCAGCAGCCAAGCTGAGGCAAGAAACACCATATATTTT | CASSQAEARNTIYF | TRBJ1-3 | . | TRBV4-1 | .
TGTGCCAGCAGCTTACAGGGGGCGCGCGCAGATACGCAGTATTTT | CASSLQGARADTQYF | TRBJ2-3 | TRBD1 | TRBV11-2 | .
TGTGCCAGCTCACCACCGGACAGGGGGGAAAAACTGTTTTTT | CASSPPDRGEKLFF | TRBJ1-4 | TRBD1 | TRBV18 | .
TGTGCCACCTCAGGGAGGGACAGGGACTTAGAGACCCAGTACTTC | CATSGRDRDLETQYF | TRBJ2-5 | TRBD1 | TRBV25-1 | .
TGCAGCGTTGATCGAAGGGACAGGGGAGAGACCCAGTACTTC | CSVDRRDRGETQYF | TRBJ2-5 | TRBD1 | TRBV29-1 | .
TGTGCCAGCAGCGTAGGGGCATCCAGGGTGACTGGAAACACCATATATTTT | CASSVGASRVTGNTIYF | TRBJ1-3 | . | TRBV9 | .
TGCGCCAGCAGCCAAGATGGGAGGGCGTCAGAGACCCAGTACTTC | CASSQDGRASETQYF | TRBJ2-5 | TRBD2 | TRBV4-1 | .
. | CASSSSTAQETQYF | TRBJ2-5 | . | TRBV28 | .
TGCAGTGCTAACCCCCGTCCAAAGGCGAGGAACACTGAAGCTTTCTTT | CSANPRPKARNTEAFF | TRBJ1-1 | . | TRBV20-1 | .
TGTGCTAGTGGTCCCGGGGAAGGGAACTATGGCTACACCTTC | CASGPGEGNYGYTF | TRBJ1-2 | . | TRBV12-5 | .
TGTGCCAGCAGTCAACAGGGGCTATATCAGCCCCAGCATTTT | CASSQQGLYQPQHF | TRBJ1-5 | TRBD1 | TRBV27 | .
TGTGCCAGCAGCCAAGATTCATCCCCGGGGGGCTACACCTTC | CASSQDSSPGGYTF | TRBJ1-2 | . | TRBV3-1 | .
TGTGCCACCAGTGTGGATCACGGCACTGAAGCTTTCTTT | CATSVDHGTEAFF | TRBJ1-1 | . | TRBV24-1 | .
TGTGCCAGCAGCGGAACACCTGGCTACACCTTC | CASSGTPGYTF | TRBJ1-2 | . | TRBV9 | .
TGTGCCAGCAGTCCGACAGCCTATGGCTACACCTTC | CASSPTAYGYTF | TRBJ1-2 | . | TRBV28 | .
TGTGCCAGCAGCTTGACAGAGAATGAGCAGTTCTTC | CASSLTENEQFF | TRBJ2-1 | . | TRBV2 | .
TGCAGTGCCATGGCAGGGTTGGGCTATGGCTACACCTTC | CSAMAGLGYGYTF | TRBJ1-2 | . | TRBV20-1 | once
TGCAGTGCTTCCCGCGAGGGGCTAAGTTCACCCCTCCACTTT | CSASREGLSSPLHF | TRBJ1-6 | . | TRBV20-1 | .
TGTGCCAGCTCACCCCCGACAGGAACCTATGGCTACACCTTC | CASSPPTGTYGYTF | TRBJ1-2 | . | TRBV18 | .
TGTGCCAGCAGTTTAGGGGTGGGACTAGGAGAGACCCAGTACTTC | CASSLGVGLGETQYF | TRBJ2-5 | TRBD2 | TRBV12-3/TRBV12-4 | .
TGTGCCAGCAGCCCCATGCCCACTGAAGCTTTCTTT | CASSPMPTEAFF | TRBJ1-1 | . | TRBV7-3 | .
TGTGCCAGCTCACCAGGGGCTAGCGGGACTTACACCGGGGAGCTGTTTTTT | CASSPGASGTYTGELFF | TRBJ2-2 | TRBD2 | TRBV18 | .
TGTGCCGGAGCGGGAGGGAGCACAGATACGCAGTATTTT | CAGAGGSTDTQYF | TRBJ2-3 | TRBD2 | TRBV2 | .
TGCAGCGTCCGTATGGGGGCAGATACGCAGTATTTT | CSVRMGADTQYF | TRBJ2-3 | . | TRBV29-1 | .
TGTGCCAGCAGTGGGGGAACTAGCGGGAGTGGGTACAATGAGCAGTTCTTC | CASSGGTSGSGYNEQFF | TRBJ2-1 | TRBD2 | TRBV2 | .
TGTGCCTGGAGTGGCATCCGGGAGCAGTTCTTC | CAWSGIREQFF | TRBJ2-1 | . | TRBV30 | .
TGTGCCAGCAGTGGGGGGACAGGGGTCCAGCCCCAGCATTTT | CASSGGTGVQPQHF | TRBJ1-5 | TRBD1 | TRBV2 | once
TGCAGTGCTAGAGATTACGCGAATTCACCCCTCCACTTT | CSARDYANSPLHF | TRBJ1-6 | . | TRBV20-1 | .
TGTGCCAGCAGTTTAACGGCGGGGTTCGGGGAGACCCAGTACTTC | CASSLTAGFGETQYF | TRBJ2-5 | . | TRBV27 | .
TGTGCCAGCAGTTGGTCCCAGGGGGCCCAAGAGACCCAGTACTTC | CASSWSQGAQETQYF | TRBJ2-5 | TRBD1 | TRBV7-6 | .
TGTGCCAGCAGCTTATTTGCTAGCGGGTACAATGAGCAGTTCTTC | CASSLFASGYNEQFF | TRBJ2-1 | TRBD2 | TRBV7-3 | .
TGTGCCAGCAACCCTGTCGGGGGGGCCAGGGTTGAGCAGTTCTTC | CASNPVGGARVEQFF | TRBJ2-1 | TRBD2 | TRBV11-2 | .
TGTGCCACCAGCAGTTGGGACACCACCGGGCCCCAGCATTTT | CATSSWDTTGPQHF | TRBJ1-5 | . | TRBV15 | .
TGTGCCTGGAGTCCAAATCTTGGCTATGAAGCTTTCTTT | CAWSPNLGYEAFF | TRBJ1-1 | . | TRBV30 | .
TGCAGCGCGGGGGACGGAGGAAATCAGCCCCAGCATTTT | CSAGDGGNQPQHF | TRBJ1-5 | . | TRBV29-1 | .
TGTGCCAGCAGCTCCAGCGGGGGGCCATGGAATGAGCAGTTCTTC | CASSSSGGPWNEQFF | TRBJ2-1 | TRBD2 | TRBV7-2 | few
TGTGCCAGTACCCCCCGTGGGATTAACGGGGGCTACACCTTC | CASTPRGINGGYTF | TRBJ1-2 | . | TRBV19 | .
TGCGCCAGCAGCCAAGGACCGACAGGGAGTGTGACCGGGGAGCTGTTTTTT | CASSQGPTGSVTGELFF | TRBJ2-2 | TRBD1 | TRBV4-1 | .
TGCAGCGCCCATGACACTAGCGGCTGGGATGAGCAGTTCTTC | CSAHDTSGWDEQFF | TRBJ2-1 | TRBD2 | TRBV29-1 | .
TGTGCCACCAGCCGTAGCGGGGGGTTCGAAGATACGCAGTATTTT | CATSRSGGFEDTQYF | TRBJ2-3 | TRBD2 | TRBV28 | .
TGCAGCGTTGTAAGGGCGGGAAGGGGTGAGCAGTTCTTC | CSVVRAGRGEQFF | TRBJ2-1 | . | TRBV29-1 | .
TGCAGTGCTAGACCCCTGGGGGGTGGAAGTCTGGATGAAAAACTGTTTTTT | CSARPLGGGSLDEKLFF | TRBJ1-4 | . | TRBV20-1 | .
TGCGCCAGCTCCACCCCGGGACAGGCAGGGGAGACCCAGTACTTC | CASSTPGQAGETQYF | TRBJ2-5 | TRBD1 | TRBV5-1 | .
TGTGCCAGCAGCTTAGAACCAGCGGGGGGGACCCAGTACTTC | CASSLEPAGGTQYF | TRBJ2-5 | TRBD2 | TRBV7-2 | .
TGTGCCTGGAGCGAACCCCGAGCGACGGGCAGGGGGTTTGTTACTGAAGCTTTCTTT | CAWSEPRATGRGFVTEAFF | TRBJ1-1 | TRBD1 | TRBV30 | .
TGTGCCAGTTTTTCCGGGACAGGAGATCACAATGAGCAGTTCTTC | CASFSGTGDHNEQFF | TRBJ2-1 | TRBD1 | TRBV2 | .
TGTGCCAGCAGTCCCGGTGCAACTAATGAAAAACTGTTTTTT | CASSPGATNEKLFF | TRBJ1-4 | . | TRBV25-1 | .
TGCAGTGCTAGAGATCGGCTAGCGGCAGTACAAGAGACCCAGTACTTC | CSARDRLAAVQETQYF | TRBJ2-5 | TRBD2 | TRBV20-1 | once
TGTGCCAGCAGCCCCCCGACAGGGAAGTGGTATGGCTACACCTTC | CASSPPTGKWYGYTF | TRBJ1-2 | TRBD1 | TRBV12-3/TRBV12-4 | .
TGCGCCAGCAGCTTAAGTGCAGAGACCCAGTACTTC | CASSLSAETQYF | TRBJ2-5 | . | TRBV5-1 | .
TGTGCCAGCAGCCAAGATGGGCGCGGGGGTCGCAATGAGCAGTTCTTC | CASSQDGRGGRNEQFF | TRBJ2-1 | TRBD2 | TRBV3-1 | .
TGCGCCAGCAGCTCCTATGGAGGGGCAGGGATTAATTCACCCCTCCACTTT | CASSSYGGAGINSPLHF | TRBJ1-6 | . | TRBV4-1 | .
TGTGCCAGCAGCCAACCTAATTCACCCCTCCACTTT | CASSQPNSPLHF | TRBJ1-6 | . | TRBV14 | .
TGTGCCAGCAGCTCCGGTGGGGAGTACTATGGCTACACCTTC | CASSSGGEYYGYTF | TRBJ1-2 | . | TRBV28 | .
TGCGCCAGCAGCCAAGTGGGGACAGGGGGAAGGAATTCACCCCTCCACTTT | CASSQVGTGGRNSPLHF | TRBJ1-6 | TRBD1 | TRBV4-1 | once
TGCAGTGCCCCTACACCTGTCTCCTACAATGAGCAGTTCTTC | CSAPTPVSYNEQFF | TRBJ2-1 | . | TRBV20-1 | .
TGTGCCAGCAGCCAGCCCCGTCAGGGCAGCCCCCAAGAGACCCAGTACTTC | CASSQPRQGSPQETQYF | TRBJ2-5 | . | TRBV14 | .